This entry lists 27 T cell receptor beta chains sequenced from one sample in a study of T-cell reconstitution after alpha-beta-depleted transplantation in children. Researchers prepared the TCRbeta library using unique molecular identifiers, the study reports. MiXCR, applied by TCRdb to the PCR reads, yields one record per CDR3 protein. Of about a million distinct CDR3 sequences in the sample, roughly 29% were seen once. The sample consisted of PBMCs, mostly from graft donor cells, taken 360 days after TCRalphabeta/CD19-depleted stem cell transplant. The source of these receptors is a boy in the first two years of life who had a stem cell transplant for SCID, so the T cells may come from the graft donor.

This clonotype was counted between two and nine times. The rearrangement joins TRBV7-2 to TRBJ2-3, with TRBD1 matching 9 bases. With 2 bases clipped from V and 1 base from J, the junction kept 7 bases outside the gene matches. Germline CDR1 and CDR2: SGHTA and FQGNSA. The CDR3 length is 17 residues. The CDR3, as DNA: TGTGCCAGCAGCTTACGGGGACAGGGACTGGGCACAGATACGCAGTATTTT. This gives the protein CASSLRGQGLGTDTQYF.

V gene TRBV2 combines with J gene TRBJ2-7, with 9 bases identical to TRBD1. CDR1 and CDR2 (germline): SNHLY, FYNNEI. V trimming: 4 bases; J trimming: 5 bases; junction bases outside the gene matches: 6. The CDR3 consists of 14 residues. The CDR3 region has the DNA TGTGCCAGCAGTGTACAGGGGGCAATGGACGAGCAGTACTTC. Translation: CASSVQGAMDEQYF.

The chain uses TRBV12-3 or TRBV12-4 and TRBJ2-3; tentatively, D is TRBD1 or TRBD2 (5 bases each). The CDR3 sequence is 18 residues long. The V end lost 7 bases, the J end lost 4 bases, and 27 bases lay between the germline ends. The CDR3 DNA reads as TGTGCCAGCAATCTTCAGAATCCGGGACCCGGGTCGTCAGATACGCAGTATTTT. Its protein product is CASNLQNPGPGSSDTQYF.

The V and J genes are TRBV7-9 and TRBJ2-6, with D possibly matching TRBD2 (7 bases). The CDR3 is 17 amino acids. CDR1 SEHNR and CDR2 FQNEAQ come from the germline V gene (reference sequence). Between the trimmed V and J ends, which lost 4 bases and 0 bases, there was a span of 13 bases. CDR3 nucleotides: TGTGCCAGCAGCTCGCCGGGGGGCGACTCTGGGGCCAACGTCCTGACTTTC. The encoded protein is CASSSPGGDSGANVLTF. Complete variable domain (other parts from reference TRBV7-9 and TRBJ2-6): DTGVSQNPRHKITKRGQNVTFRCDPISEHNRLYWYRQTLGQGPEFLTYFQNEAQLEKSRLLSDRFSAERPKGSFSTLEIQRTEQGDSAMYLCASSSPGGDSGANVLTFGAGSRLTVL.

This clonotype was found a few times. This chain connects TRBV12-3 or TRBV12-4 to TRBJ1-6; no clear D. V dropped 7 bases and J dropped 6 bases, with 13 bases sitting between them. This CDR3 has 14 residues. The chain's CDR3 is CASTARHPNSPLHF. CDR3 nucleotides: TGTGCCAGCACCGCCAGGCATCCTAATTCACCCCTCCACTTT.

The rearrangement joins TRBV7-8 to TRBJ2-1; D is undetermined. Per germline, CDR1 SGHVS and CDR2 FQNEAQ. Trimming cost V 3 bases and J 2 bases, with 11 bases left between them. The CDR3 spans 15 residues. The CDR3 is CASSFGPAPYNEQFF. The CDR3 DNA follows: TGTGCCAGCAGCTTTGGTCCTGCCCCCTACAATGAGCAGTTCTTC.

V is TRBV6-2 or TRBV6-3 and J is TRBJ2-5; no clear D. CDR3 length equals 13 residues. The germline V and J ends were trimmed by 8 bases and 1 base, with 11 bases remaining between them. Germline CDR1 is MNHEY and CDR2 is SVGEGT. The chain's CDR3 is CASQGDLQETQYF. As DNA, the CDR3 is TGTGCCAGCCAAGGAGATCTCCAAGAGACCCAGTACTTC.

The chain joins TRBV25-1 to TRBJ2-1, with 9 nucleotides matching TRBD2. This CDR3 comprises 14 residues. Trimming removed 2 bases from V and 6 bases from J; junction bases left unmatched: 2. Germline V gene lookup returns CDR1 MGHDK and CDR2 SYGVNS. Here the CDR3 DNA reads TGTGCCAGCAGTGAAGCGGGGGGGCTCAATGAGCAGTTCTTC. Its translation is CASSEAGGLNEQFF.

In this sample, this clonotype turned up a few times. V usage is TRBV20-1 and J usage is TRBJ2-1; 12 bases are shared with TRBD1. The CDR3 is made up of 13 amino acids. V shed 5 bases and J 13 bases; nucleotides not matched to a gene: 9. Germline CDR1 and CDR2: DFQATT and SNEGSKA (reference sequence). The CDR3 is CSALPGQGAHQFF. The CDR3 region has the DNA TGCAGTGCTCTTCCGGGACAGGGGGCGCACCAGTTCTTC.

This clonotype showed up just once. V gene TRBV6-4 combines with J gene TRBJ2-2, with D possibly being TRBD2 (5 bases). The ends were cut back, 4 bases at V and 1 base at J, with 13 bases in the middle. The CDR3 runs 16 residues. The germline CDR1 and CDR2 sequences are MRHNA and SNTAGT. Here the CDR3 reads CASSVSSSRNTGELFF. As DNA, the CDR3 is TGTGCCAGCAGTGTGTCGTCTAGCCGGAACACCGGGGAGCTGTTTTTT.

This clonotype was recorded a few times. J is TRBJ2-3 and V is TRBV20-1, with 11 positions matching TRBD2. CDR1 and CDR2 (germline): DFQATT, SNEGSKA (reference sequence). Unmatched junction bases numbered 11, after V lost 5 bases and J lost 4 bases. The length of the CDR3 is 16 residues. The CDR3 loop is CSAFSTSGVLADTQYF. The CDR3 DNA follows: TGCAGTGCTTTCTCGACTAGCGGGGTATTAGCAGATACGCAGTATTTT.

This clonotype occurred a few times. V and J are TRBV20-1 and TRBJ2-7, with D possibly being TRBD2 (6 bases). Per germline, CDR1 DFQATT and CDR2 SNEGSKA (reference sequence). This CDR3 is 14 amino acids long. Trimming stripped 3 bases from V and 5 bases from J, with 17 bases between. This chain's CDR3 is CSARTTGLGHEQYF. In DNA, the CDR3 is TGCAGTGCTAGGACGACGGGACTTGGCCACGAGCAGTACTTC.

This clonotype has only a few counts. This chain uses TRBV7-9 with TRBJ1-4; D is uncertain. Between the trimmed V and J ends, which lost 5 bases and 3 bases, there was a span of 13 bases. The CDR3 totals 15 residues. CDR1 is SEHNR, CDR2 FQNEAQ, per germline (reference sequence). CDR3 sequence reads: CASSQDRASNEKLFF. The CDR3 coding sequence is TGTGCCAGCAGCCAGGACCGGGCCTCTAATGAAAAACTGTTTTTT. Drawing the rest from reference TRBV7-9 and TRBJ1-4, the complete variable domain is DTGVSQNPRHKITKRGQNVTFRCDPISEHNRLYWYRQTLGQGPEFLTYFQNEAQLEKSRLLSDRFSAERPKGSFSTLEIQRTEQGDSAMYLCASSQDRASNEKLFFGSGTQLSVL.

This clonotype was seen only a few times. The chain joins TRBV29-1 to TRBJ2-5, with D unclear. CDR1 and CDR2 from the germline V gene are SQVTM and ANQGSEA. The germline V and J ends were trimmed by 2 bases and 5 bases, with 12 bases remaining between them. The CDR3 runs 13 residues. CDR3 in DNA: TGCAGCGTTGAATGGATAGGGATGGAGACCCAGTACTTC. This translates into CSVEWIGMETQYF.

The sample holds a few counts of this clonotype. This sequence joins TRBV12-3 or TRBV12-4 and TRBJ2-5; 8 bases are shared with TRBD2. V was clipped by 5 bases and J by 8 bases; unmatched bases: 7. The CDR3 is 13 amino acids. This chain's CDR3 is CASSPGTRSTQYF. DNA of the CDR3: TGTGCCAGCAGTCCCGGGACTAGGAGTACCCAGTACTTC.

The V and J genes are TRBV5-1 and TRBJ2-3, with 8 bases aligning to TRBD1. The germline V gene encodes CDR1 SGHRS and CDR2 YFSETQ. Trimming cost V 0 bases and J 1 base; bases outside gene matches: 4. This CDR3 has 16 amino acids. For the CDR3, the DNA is TGCGCCAGCAGCTTGGTTACAGGGGGAGGCACAGATACGCAGTATTTT. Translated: CASSLVTGGGTDTQYF.

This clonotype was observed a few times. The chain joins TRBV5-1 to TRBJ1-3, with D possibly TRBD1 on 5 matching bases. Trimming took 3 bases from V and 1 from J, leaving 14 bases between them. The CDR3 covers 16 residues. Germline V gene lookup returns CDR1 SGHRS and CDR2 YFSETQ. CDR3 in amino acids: CASSSWDGESGNTIYF. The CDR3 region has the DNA TGCGCCAGCAGCTCATGGGACGGAGAATCTGGAAACACCATATATTTT.

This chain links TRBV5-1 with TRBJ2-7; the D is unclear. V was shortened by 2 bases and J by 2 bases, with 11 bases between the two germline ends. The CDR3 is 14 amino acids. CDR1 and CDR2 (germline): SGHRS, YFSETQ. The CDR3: CASSFMGSAYEQYF. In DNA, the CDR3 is TGCGCCAGCAGCTTTATGGGCAGCGCCTACGAGCAGTACTTC.

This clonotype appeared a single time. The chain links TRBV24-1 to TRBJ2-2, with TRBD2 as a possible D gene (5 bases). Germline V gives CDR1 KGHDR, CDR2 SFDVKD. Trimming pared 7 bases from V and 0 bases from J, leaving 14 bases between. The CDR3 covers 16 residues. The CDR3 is CATRGGKGTNTGELFF. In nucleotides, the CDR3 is TGTGCCACCAGAGGAGGCAAGGGAACGAACACCGGGGAGCTGTTTTTT.

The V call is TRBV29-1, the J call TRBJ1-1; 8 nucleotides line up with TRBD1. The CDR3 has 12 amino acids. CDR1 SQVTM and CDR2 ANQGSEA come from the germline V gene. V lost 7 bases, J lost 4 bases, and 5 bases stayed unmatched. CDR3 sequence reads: CSAIGTGTEAFF. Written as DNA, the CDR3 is TGCAGCGCAATTGGGACAGGCACTGAAGCTTTCTTT.

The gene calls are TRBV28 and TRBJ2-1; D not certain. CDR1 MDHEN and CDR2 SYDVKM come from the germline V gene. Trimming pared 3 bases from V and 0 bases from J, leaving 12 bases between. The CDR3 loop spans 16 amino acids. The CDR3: CASSFAFLGSYNEQFF. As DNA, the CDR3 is TGTGCCAGCAGTTTTGCATTTTTAGGCTCCTACAATGAGCAGTTCTTC.

The CDR3 sequence: CASSPPLGAVLDEQYF. In DNA form, the CDR3 reads TGTGCCAGCAGTCCCCCTCTTGGGGCCGTCCTGGACGAGCAGTACTTC. The chain is built from TRBV12-3 or TRBV12-4 and TRBJ2-7, with TRBD1 as a possible D gene (5 bases). Trimming removed 5 bases from V and 5 bases from J, with 22 bases in between. This CDR3 has 16 amino acids.

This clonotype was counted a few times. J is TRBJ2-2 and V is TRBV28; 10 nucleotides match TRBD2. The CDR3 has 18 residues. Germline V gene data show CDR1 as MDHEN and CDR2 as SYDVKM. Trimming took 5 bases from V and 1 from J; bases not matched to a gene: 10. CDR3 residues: CASSPSGGALVNTGELFF. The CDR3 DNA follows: TGTGCCAGCAGTCCTAGCGGGGGAGCGCTGGTGAACACCGGGGAGCTGTTTTTT.

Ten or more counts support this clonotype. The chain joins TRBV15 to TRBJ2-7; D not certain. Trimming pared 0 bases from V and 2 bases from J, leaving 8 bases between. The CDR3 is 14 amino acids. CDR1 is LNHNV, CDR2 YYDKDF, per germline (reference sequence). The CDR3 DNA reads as TGTGCCACCAGCAGAGAACCGGCTCCCTACGAGCAGTACTTC. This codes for CATSREPAPYEQYF.

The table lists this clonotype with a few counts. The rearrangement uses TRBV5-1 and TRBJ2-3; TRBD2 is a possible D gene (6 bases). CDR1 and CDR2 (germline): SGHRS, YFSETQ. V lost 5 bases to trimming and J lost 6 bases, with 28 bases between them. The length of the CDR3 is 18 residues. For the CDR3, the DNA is TGCGCCAGCAGTTCTCCGGGACTTCCCGGTCGGGGCAGTGATACGCAGTATTTT. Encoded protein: CASSSPGLPGRGSDTQYF.

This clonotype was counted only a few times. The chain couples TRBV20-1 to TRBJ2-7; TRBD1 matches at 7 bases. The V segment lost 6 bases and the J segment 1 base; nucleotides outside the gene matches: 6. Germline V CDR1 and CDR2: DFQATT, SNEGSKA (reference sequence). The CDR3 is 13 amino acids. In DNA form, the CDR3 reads TGCAGTGCGCAGAAGGGGGCGTCCTACGAGCAGTACTTC. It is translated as CSAQKGASYEQYF.

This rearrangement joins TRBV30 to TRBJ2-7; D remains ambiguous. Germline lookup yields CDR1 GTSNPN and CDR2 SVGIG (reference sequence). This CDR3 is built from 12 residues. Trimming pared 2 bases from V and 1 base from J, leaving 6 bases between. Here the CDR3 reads CAWSWQSYEQYF. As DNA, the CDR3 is TGTGCCTGGAGTTGGCAATCCTACGAGCAGTACTTC.